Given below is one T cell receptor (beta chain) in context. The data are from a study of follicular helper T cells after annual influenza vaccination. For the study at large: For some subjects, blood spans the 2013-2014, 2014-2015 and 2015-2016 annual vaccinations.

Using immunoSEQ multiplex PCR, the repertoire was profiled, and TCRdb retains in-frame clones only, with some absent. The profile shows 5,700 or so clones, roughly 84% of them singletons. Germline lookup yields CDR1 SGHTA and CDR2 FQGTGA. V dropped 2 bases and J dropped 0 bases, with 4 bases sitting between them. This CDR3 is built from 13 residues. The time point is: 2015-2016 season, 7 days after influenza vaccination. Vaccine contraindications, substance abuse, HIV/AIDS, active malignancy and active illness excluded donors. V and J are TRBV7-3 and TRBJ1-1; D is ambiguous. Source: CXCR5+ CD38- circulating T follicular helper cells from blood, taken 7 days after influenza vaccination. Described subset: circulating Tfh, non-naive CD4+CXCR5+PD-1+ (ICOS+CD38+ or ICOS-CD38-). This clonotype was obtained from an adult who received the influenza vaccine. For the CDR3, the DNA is TGTGCCAGCAGCTTACAGATGAACACTGAAGCTTTCTTT. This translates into CASSLQMNTEAFF. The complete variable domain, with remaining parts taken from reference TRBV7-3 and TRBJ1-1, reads GAGVSQTPSNKVTEKGKYVELRCDPISGHTALYWYRQSLGQGPEFLIYFQGTGAADDSGLPNDRFFAVRPEGSVSTLKIQRTERGDSAVYLCASSLQMNTEAFFGQGTRLTVV.